The entry below describes one T cell receptor beta chain. Its recognized antigen is unknown. Base quality data are lacking; no much larger clone is found one base away. To identify antigen-specific CD4+ T cell clonotypes by their expansion, the ViraFEST assay first stimulated PBMC with viral peptide pools and then applied TCR sequencing. After around 10 days of culture, CD4+ T cells were isolated with the EasySep CD4+ T cell isolation kit. Participants received two doses of either the BNT162b2 or the mRNA-1273 mRNA SARS-CoV-2 vaccine. None of the healthy vaccine recipients had a prior SARS-CoV-2 infection, which was confirmed by nucleocapsid antibody tests that came back negative both before and after vaccination. Two million PBMC per well were cultured in IMDM with around 5% human AB serum, 10 IU/ml IL-2 and gentamicin, plus 10 ug/ml peptides. On days 3 and 7, half of the culture medium was replaced with fresh IL-2-containing medium. Unless noted otherwise, every peptide stimulation condition was grown in triplicate wells. Using Ficoll-Paque Plus gradient centrifugation, PBMC were separated from whole blood and then either used fresh or cryopreserved at -140C. Overlapping peptide pools spanned the spike proteins of SARS-CoV-2 and the common cold coronaviruses HCoV-NL63, HCoV-OC43 and HCoV-229E. Genomic DNA was extracted from cultured CD4+ T cells with the QIAamp micro DNA kit.

Libraries were prepared through the immunoSEQ multiplex PCR assay. TCR beta CDR3 sequencing was performed on DNA from the cultured, isolated CD4+ T cells. On the authors' methods: The analysis removed non-productive TCR sequences, trimmed reads to the CDR3 region, and retained only CDR3s that were 7 or more amino acids long. The MANAFEST web app was used to pick out antigen-specific clonotypes by comparing their expansion in peptide wells with that in reference cultures. To count as positive, a clone had to show expansion at FDR<0.05 compared with the reference and with all other wells, an odds ratio above 5, and a frequency above 0.1% in two replicate wells. A clonotype was called cross-reactive if it was significantly expanded both in SARS-CoV-2 spike wells and in at least one common cold coronavirus spike condition. Levenshtein distance calculated with the stringdist R package was used to assess CDR3 similarity, and unrooted trees were constructed with ape in R 3.6.1. TCRdb carries this immuneACCESS record with in-frame sequences only. Its versions omit some clonotypes, under half of them owing to an unresolved V gene in the studies checked, with the rest unexplained. V and J calls plus clone size are reproduced from that table; the DNA served to infer D and trimming. This sample comprises fewer than 30,000 clones, around four fifths of them detected only once. Of the sample, approximately 1.5% is held by the ten largest clones.

This sample was included in a study of vaccination effects on CD4 cells after COVID-19 (dated by TCRdb to 2022 to 2024). Turning to the overall study: Post-vaccine samples across the study were collected a median of 72 days after the second dose, with a range of 14 to 241. The full study included over 8 COVID-19 convalescent patients and a few SARS-CoV-2-naive healthy vaccine recipients. Cultures from other donors in the study were sequenced with the Oncomine TCR Beta short-read assay on an Illumina iSeq 100. The study compared SARS-CoV-2 spike-specific CD4+ TCR repertoires before and after mRNA vaccination in COVID-19 convalescent patients and infection-naive vaccine recipients. Summary of the overall study and its limitations: Among healthy vaccine recipients, nearly all vaccine-induced clones were SARS-CoV-2 mono-reactive, and only 1 of 255 was cross-reactive with common cold coronaviruses. Marked clonal contraction was observed in both infection-induced and vaccine-induced clones at late post-vaccination timepoints, consistent with waning T cell responses. Limitations of the study were the small number of convalescent patients and the absence of early post-infection timepoints.

This receptor was identified in a human donor who received a COVID-19 vaccine. Some clones in this sample may be carry-over from other donors' samples. The material was CD4+ T cells from PBMCs cultured with HCoV-NL63 spike peptides, obtained after COVID-19 vaccination. The cell subset or site label corresponds to: HCoV-NL63 spike overlapping peptide pool stimulation.

This receptor carries the CDR3 CATSGQGTNQPQHF. The sequenced DNA is TGTGCCACCAGTGGGCAGGGGACTAATCAGCCCCAGCATTTT. The chain is encoded by TRBV24-1 joined to TRBJ1-5; a tentative D match to TRBD1 spans 6 bases. Its CDR3 holds 14 amino acids, cysteine through phenylalanine. Only CDR3 DNA is held: 42 bases, read in frame from base 1. CDR1 and CDR2 were assigned from the germline V gene as KGHDR and SFDVKD. Trimming takes 5 bases from V and 4 bases from J, and the germline ends sit 11 bases apart.